This T cell receptor beta chain originates from a study of OX40 agonist ivuxolimab in advanced cancers. Germline trimming cut 0 bases from V and 2 bases from J; bases unmatched to any gene: 2. In germline, CDR1 is GTSNPN, CDR2 SVGIG (reference sequence). The CDR3 covers 14 residues. Study observations and caveats: Both blood CD4+ and CD8+ T cells showed clonal growth by week 6 at 0.1 to 3.0 mg/kg.

Note on this clone: Its antigen is currently unknown.

Produced via immunoSEQ multiplex PCR; TCRdb's table is partial and in-frame only. This table has about 46,000 clones, 70% to 90% appearing once. The chain recombines TRBV30 with TRBJ2-7, with 9 bases aligning to TRBD1. The sequence derives from an adult with an advanced solid tumor such as melanoma, head and neck, liver or kidney cancer. The sample was CD4+ or CD8+ T cells sorted from blood, taken in a trial of the OX40 agonist ivuxolimab. The CDR3 region has the DNA TGTGCCTGGAGTGTGGGGACAGGGACCTACGAGCAGTACTTC. As protein: CAWSVGTGTYEQYF.